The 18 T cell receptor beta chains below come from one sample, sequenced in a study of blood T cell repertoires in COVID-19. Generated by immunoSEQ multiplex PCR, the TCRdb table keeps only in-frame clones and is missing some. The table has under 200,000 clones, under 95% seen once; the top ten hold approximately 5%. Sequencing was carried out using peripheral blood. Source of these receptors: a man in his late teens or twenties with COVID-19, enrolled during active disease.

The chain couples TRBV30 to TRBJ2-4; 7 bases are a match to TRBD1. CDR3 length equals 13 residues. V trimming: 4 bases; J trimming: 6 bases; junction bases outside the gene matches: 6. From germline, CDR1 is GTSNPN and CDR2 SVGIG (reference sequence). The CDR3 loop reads CAWMPGGGNIQYF. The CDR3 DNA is TGTGCCTGGATGCCAGGGGGTGGAAACATTCAGTACTTC.

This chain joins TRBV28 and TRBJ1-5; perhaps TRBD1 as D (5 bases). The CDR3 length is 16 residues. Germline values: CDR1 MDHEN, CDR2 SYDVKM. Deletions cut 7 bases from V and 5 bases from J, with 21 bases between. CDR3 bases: TGTGCCAGCAACGTATTCCAGGGTTATCGGGATCAGCCCCAGCATTTT. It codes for CASNVFQGYRDQPQHF.

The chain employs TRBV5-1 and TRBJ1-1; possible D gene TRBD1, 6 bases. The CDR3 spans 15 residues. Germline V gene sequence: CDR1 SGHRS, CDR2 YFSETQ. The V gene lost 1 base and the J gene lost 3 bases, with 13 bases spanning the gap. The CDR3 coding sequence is TGCGCCAGCAGCTTGAACAGGGTCCCCCACACTGAAGCTTTCTTT. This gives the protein CASSLNRVPHTEAFF. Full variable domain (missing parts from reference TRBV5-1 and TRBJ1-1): KAGVTQTPRYLIKTRGQQVTLSCSPISGHRSVSWYQQTPGQGLQFLFEYFSETQRNKGNFPGRFSGRQFSNSRSEMNVSTLELGDSALYLCASSLNRVPHTEAFFGQGTRLTVV.

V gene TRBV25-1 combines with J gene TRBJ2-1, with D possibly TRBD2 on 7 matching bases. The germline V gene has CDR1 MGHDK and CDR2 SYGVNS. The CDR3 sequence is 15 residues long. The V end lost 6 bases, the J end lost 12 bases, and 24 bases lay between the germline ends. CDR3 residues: CASSGGGGRTRVQFF. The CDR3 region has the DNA TGTGCCAGCAGCGGGGGAGGGGGGAGAACCAGAGTGCAGTTCTTC.

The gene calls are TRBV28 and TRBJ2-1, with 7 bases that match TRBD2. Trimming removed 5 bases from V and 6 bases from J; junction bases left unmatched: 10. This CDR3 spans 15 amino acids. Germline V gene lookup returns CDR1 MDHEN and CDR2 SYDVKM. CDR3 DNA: TGTGCCAGCAGTCACAGGCTAGCGGCACGCAATGAGCAGTTCTTC. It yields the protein CASSHRLAARNEQFF.

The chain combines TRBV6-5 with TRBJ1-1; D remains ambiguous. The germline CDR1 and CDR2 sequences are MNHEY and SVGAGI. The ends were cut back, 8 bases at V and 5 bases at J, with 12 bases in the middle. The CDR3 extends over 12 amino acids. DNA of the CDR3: TGTGCCAGCGGGCGGGCGGGAACTGAAGCTTTCTTT. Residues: CASGRAGTEAFF.

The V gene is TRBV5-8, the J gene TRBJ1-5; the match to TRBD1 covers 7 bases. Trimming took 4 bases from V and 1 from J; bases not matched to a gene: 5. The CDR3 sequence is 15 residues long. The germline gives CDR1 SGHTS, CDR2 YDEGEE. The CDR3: CASSPQGESNQPQHF. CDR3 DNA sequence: TGTGCCAGCAGCCCTCAGGGGGAAAGCAATCAGCCCCAGCATTTT.

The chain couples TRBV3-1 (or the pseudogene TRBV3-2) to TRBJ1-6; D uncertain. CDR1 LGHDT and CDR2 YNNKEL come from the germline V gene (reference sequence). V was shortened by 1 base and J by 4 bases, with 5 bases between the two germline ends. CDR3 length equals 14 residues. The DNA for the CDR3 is TGTGCCAGCAGCCAAGTAATTTATAATTCACCCCTCCACTTT. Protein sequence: CASSQVIYNSPLHF.

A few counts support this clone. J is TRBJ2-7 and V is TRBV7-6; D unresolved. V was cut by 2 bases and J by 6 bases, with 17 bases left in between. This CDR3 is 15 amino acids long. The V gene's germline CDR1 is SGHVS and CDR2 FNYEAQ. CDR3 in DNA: TGTGCCAGCAGCTTACCGTCTCGATGTAGTTGCGAGCAGTACTTC. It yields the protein CASSLPSRCSCEQYF.

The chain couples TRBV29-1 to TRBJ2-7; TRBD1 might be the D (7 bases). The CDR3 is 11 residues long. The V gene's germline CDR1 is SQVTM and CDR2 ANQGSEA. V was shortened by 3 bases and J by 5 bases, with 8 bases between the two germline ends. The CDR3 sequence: CSVDRGDEQYF. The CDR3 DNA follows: TGCAGCGTTGACAGGGGGGACGAGCAGTACTTC.

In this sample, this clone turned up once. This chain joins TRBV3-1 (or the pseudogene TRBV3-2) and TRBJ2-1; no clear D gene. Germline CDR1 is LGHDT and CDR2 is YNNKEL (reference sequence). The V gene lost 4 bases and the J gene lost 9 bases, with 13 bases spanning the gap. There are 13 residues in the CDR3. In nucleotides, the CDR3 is TGTGCCAGCAGCCCTCCTCAGGTCTTTGAGCAGTTCTTC. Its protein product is CASSPPQVFEQFF.

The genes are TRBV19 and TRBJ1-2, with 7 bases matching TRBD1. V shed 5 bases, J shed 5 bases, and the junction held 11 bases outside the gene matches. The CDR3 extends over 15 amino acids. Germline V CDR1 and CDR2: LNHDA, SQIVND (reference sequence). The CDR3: CASSGSRTGGYGYTF. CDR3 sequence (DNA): TGTGCCAGTAGTGGATCTCGGACAGGAGGGTATGGCTACACCTTC. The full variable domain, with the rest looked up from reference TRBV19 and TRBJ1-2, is DGGITQSPKYLFRKEGQNVTLSCEQNLNHDAMYWYRQDPGQGLRLIYYSQIVNDFQKGDIAEGYSVSREKKESFPLTVTSAQKNPTAFYLCASSGSRTGGYGYTFGSGTRLTVV.

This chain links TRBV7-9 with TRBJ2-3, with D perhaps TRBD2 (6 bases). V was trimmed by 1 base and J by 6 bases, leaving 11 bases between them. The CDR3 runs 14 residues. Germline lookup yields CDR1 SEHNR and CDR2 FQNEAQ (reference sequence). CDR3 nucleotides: TGTGCCAGCAGCTTAGGGCGGGGCCGGGATACGCAGTATTTT. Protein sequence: CASSLGRGRDTQYF.

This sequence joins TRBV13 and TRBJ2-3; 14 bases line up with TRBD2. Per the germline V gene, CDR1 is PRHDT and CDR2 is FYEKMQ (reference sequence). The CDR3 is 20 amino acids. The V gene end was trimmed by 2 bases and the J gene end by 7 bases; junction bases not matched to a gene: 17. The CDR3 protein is CASSLLLGVSGTSGSYTQYF. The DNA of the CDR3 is TGTGCCAGCAGCTTACTTCTCGGCGTGAGCGGGACTAGCGGGAGTTATACGCAGTATTTT.

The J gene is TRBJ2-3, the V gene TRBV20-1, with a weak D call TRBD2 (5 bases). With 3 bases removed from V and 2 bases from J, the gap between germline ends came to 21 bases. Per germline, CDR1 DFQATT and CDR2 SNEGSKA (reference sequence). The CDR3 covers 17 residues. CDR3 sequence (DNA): TGCAGTGCTAGTGCTGGCGGGTTGGGTCTGAACACAGATACGCAGTATTTT. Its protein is CSASAGGLGLNTDTQYF.

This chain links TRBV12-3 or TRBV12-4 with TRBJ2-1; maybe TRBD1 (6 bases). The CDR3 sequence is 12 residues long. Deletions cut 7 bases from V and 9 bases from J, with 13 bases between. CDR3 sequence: CASNPGVFEQFF. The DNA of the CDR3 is TGTGCCAGCAACCCAGGGGTTTTTGAGCAGTTCTTC.

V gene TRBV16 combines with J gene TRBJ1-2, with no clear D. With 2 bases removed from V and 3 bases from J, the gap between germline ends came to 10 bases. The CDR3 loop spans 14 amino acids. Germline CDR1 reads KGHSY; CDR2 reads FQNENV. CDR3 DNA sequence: TGTGCCAGCAGCCAACAGGCCTTGGACTATGGCTACACCTTC. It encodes CASSQQALDYGYTF. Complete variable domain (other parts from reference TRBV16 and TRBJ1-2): GEEVAQTPKHLVRGEGQKAKLYCAPIKGHSYVFWYQQVLKNEFKFLISFQNENVFDETGMPKERFSAKCLPNSPCSLEIQATKLEDSAVYFCASSQQALDYGYTFGSGTRLTVV.

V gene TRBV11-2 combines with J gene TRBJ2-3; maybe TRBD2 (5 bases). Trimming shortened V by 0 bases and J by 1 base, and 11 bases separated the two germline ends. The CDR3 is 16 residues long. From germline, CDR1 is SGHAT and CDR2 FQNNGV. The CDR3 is CASSLDFDGGTDTQYF. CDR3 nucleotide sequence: TGTGCCAGCAGCTTAGATTTTGACGGGGGCACAGATACGCAGTATTTT.